The clone carrying this TCR beta chain has a handful of counts. The data belong to a study of blood T cells in healthy people across ages. A second PCR of 7 to 11 cycles used a sample-barcoded 5' primer and a J-beta primer mix. Every single cDNA molecule received a tag from a template-switch adaptor with 12 random nucleotides. TCRdb ran MiXCR on the 5' RACE reads and lists one entry per CDR3 protein. The sample holds over 1,300,000 distinct CDR3 sequences, around 59% seen once. Sequencing input: blood. The TCR was taken from a man aged 18 to 30 in good health.

CDR3: CSARVAGVRETQYF. For the CDR3, the DNA is TGCAGTGCTAGAGTAGCGGGGGTTAGAGAGACCCAGTACTTC. The gene calls are TRBV20-1 and TRBJ2-5, with 9 nucleotides matching TRBD2. CDR1 and CDR2 (germline): DFQATT, SNEGSKA (reference sequence). CDR3 length equals 14 residues. The V segment lost 1 base and the J segment 4 bases; nucleotides outside the gene matches: 4.